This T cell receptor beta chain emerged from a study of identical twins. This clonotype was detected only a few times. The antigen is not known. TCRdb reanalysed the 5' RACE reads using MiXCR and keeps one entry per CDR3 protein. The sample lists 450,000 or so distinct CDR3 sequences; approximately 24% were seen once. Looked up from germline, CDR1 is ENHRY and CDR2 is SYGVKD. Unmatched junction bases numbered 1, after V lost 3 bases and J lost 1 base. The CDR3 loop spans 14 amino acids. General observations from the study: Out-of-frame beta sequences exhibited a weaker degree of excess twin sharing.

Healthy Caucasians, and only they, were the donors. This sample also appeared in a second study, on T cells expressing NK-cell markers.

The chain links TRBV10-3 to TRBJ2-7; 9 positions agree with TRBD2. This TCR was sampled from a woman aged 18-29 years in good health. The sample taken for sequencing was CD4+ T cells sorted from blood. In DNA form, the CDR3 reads TGTGCCATCAGTGATAGCGGGAGATCCTACGAGCAGTACTTC. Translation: CAISDSGRSYEQYF.